The next 2 T cell receptor beta chains were all read from a single sample in a study of T cells in Graves' hyperthyroidism and ophthalmopathy. RNA transcripts served as the template for amplifying TCR beta CDR3 regions. The study used the HTBI primer set for a first-round RT-PCR of the TCR CDR3. TCRdb re-called the multiplex PCR reads through MiXCR, storing one row per CDR3 protein. In the table there are some 600,000 distinct CDR3 sequences, roughly 13% of which are singletons. The sequencing sample was made of blood. The receptors derive from a woman in her twenties or thirties with Graves' hyperthyroidism that later progressed to Graves' ophthalmopathy.

This clonotype was observed at least ten times. The V call is TRBV30, the J call TRBJ2-7; 13 nucleotides align to TRBD2. Germline V lookup: CDR1 GTSNPN, CDR2 SVGIG (reference sequence). The CDR3 is 13 residues long. V lost 5 bases to trimming and J lost 2 bases; unmatched junction nucleotides: 0. This chain's CDR3 is CAWGTSGTYEQYF. Here the CDR3 DNA reads TGTGCCTGGGGGACTAGCGGGACCTACGAGCAGTACTTC.

In its sample, this clonotype was seen many times. The V call is TRBV6-5, the J call TRBJ1-2, with 7 bases fitting TRBD1. The CDR3 consists of 15 residues. V shed 2 bases, J shed 1 base, and the junction held 4 bases outside the gene matches. Germline-derived CDR1 and CDR2 are MNHEY and SVGAGI. In DNA form, the CDR3 reads TGTGCCAGCAGTTACCTGGACAGGCGTAACTATGGCTACACCTTC. It translates to CASSYLDRRNYGYTF.